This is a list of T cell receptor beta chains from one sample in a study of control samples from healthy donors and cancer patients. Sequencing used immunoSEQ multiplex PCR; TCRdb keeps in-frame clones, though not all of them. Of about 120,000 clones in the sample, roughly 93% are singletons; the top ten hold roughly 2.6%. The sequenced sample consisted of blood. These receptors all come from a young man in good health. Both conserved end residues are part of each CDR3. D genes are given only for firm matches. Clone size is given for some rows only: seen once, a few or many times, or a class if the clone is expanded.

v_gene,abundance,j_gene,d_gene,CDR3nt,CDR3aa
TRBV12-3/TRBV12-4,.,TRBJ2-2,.,TGTGCCAGCAGTTTCGATGGATTCGGGGAGCTGTTTTTT,CASSFDGFGELFF
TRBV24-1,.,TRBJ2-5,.,TGTGCCACCTCGGTGGGCGGGGGCTTACAAGAGACCCAGTACTTC,CATSVGGGLQETQYF
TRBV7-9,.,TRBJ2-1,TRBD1,TGTGCCAGCAGCACAGGGGGCTCCTACAATGAGCAGTTCTTC,CASSTGGSYNEQFF
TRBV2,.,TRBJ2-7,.,TGTGCCAGCAGCCTCTTGGGGAGTGGATCCTACGAGCAGTACTTC,CASSLLGSGSYEQYF
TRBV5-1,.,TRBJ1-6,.,TGCGCCAGCAGCGAAAAGAAAACAGGAGACCTCAATTATAATTCACCCCTCCACTTT,CASSEKKTGDLNYNSPLHF
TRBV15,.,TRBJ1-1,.,TGTGCCACCAGCAGAGATGGGGGGCGATCTGAAGCTTTCTTT,CATSRDGGRSEAFF
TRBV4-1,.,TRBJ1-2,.,TGCGCCAGCAGCCAAGATATAGGGCAGAGGTATGGCTACACCTTC,CASSQDIGQRYGYTF
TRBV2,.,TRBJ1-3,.,TGTGCCAGCAGTGTGCGGCAAAGAAACACCATATATTTT,CASSVRQRNTIYF
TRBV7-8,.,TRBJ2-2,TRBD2,TGTGCCAGCAGCTTAGCGCTCGGGGGGGCGCCCACCGGGGAGCTGTTTTTT,CASSLALGGAPTGELFF
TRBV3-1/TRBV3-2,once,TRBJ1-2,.,TGTGCCAGCAGCCAACAGGCTAACTATGGCTACACCTTC,CASSQQANYGYTF
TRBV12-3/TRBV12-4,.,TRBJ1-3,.,TGTGCCAGCAGTCCCCCCAGGCAAGGGGCCATATATTTT,CASSPPRQGAIYF
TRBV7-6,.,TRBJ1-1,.,TGTGCCAGCAGCAGCCGGAGGAACACTGAAGCTTTCTTT,CASSSRRNTEAFF
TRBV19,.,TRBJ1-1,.,TGTGCCAGTACTCCAGAGAAATTGAACACTGAAGCTTTCTTT,CASTPEKLNTEAFF
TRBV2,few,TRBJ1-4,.,TGTGCCAGCATACAATCGAGGCCGGATGAAAAACTGTTTTTT,CASIQSRPDEKLFF
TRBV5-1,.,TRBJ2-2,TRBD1,TGCGCCAGCAGCGATCTGACAGGGGCTGCCGGGGAGCTGTTTTTT,CASSDLTGAAGELFF
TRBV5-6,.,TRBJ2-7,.,TGTGCCAGCAGCTCCCGGGACACCTATTTTAGCTACGAGCAGTACTTC,CASSSRDTYFSYEQYF
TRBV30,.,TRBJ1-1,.,TGTGCCTGGAGTGTACAAGGTAACACTGAAGCTTTCTTT,CAWSVQGNTEAFF
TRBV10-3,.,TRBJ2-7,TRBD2,TGTGCCGCCGCCGGGACTAGCATGAGAGAGCAGTACTTC,CAAAGTSMREQYF
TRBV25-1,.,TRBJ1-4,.,TGTGCCAGCAGTCCCCGGGCTTTTGCAACTAATGAAAAACTGTTTTTT,CASSPRAFATNEKLFF
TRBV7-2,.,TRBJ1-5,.,TGTGCCAGCAGCTTAGCTCCTAATAGCAATCAGCCCCAGCATTTT,CASSLAPNSNQPQHF
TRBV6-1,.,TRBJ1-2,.,TGTGCCAGCAGTGAAAGTGGCAGGGACTATGGCTACACCTTC,CASSESGRDYGYTF
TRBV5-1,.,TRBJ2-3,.,TGCGCCAGCAGCTTGACAGGGATTGGCACAGATACGCAGTATTTT,CASSLTGIGTDTQYF
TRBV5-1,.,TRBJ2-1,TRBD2,TGCGCCAGCTGGGAGGGCTCCTACAATGAGCAGTTCTTC,CASWEGSYNEQFF
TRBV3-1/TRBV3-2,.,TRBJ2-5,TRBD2,TGTGCCAGCAGCCCCGGACTAGCGGGGACTCTACGTTCGGAGACCCAGTACTTC,CASSPGLAGTLRSETQYF